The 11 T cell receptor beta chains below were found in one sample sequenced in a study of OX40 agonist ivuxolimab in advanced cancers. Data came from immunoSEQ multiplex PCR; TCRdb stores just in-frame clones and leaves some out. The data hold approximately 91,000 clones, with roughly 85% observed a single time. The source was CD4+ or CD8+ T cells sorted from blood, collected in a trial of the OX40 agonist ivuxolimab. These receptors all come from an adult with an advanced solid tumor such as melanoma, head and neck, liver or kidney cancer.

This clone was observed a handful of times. The CDR3 reads CASTPQWDSRIHEQFF. The CDR3 DNA reads as TGTGCCAGCACCCCTCAGTGGGACAGCAGAATCCATGAGCAGTTCTTC. The V and J genes are TRBV11-2 and TRBJ2-1; TRBD1 matches at 7 bases. With 7 bases clipped from V and 8 bases from J, the junction kept 17 bases outside the gene matches. The CDR3 covers 16 residues. The germline CDR1 and CDR2 sequences are SGHAT and FQNNGV.

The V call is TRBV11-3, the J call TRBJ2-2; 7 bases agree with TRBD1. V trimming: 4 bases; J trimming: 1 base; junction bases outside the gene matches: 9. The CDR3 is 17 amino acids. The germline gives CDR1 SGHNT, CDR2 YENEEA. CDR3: CASSSVRGQGNTGELFF. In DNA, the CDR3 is TGTGCCAGCAGCTCCGTTAGGGGGCAGGGGAACACCGGGGAGCTGTTTTTT.

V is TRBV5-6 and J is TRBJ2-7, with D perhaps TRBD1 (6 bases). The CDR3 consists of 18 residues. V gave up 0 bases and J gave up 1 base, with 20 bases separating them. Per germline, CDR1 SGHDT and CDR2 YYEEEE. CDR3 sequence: CASSLANVQGAPSYEQYF. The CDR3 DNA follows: TGTGCCAGCAGCTTGGCCAATGTACAGGGCGCTCCTTCCTACGAGCAGTACTTC.

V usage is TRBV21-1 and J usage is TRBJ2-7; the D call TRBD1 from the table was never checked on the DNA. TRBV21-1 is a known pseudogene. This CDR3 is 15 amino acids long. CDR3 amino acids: CASSKVRDRIYEQYF. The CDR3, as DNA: TGTGCCAGCAGCAAAGTCCGGGACAGGATCTACGAGCAGTACTTC.

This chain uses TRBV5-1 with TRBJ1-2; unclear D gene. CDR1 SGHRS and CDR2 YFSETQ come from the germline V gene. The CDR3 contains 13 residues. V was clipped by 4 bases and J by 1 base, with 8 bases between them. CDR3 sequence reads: CASSPDGNYGYTF. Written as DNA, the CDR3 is TGCGCCAGCAGCCCCGACGGTAACTATGGCTACACCTTC.

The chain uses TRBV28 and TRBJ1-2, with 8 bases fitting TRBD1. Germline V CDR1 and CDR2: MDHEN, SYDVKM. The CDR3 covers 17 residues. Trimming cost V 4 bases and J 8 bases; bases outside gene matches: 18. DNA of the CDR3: TGTGCCAGCAGTTCCGTCTCAGGACAGGGTCCCCCCGGGGGCTACACCTTC. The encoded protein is CASSSVSGQGPPGGYTF.

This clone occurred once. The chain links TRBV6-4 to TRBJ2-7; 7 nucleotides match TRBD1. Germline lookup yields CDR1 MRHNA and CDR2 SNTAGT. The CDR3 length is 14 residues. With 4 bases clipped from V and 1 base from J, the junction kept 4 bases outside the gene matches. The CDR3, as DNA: TGTGCCAGCAGTGTCCGGGACAGTTCCTACGAGCAGTACTTC. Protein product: CASSVRDSSYEQYF.

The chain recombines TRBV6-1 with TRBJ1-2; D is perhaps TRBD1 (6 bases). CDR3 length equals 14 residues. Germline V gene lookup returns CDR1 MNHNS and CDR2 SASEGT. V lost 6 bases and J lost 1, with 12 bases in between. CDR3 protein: CASSLGTNNYGYTF. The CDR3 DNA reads TGTGCCAGCAGCCTCGGGACAAATAACTATGGCTACACCTTC.

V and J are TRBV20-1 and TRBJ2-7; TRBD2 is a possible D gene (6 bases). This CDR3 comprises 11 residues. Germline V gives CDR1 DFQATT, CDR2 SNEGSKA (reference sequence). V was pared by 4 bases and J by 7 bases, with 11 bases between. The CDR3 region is CSATESGEQYF. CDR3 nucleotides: TGCAGTGCTACAGAGAGCGGGGAGCAGTACTTC.

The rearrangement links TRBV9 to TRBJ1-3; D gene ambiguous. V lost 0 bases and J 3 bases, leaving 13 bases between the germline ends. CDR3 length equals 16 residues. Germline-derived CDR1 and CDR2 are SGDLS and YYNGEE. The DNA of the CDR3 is TGTGCCAGCAGCGTAGGTTCAGGCCGGAGTGGAAACACCATATATTTT. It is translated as CASSVGSGRSGNTIYF.

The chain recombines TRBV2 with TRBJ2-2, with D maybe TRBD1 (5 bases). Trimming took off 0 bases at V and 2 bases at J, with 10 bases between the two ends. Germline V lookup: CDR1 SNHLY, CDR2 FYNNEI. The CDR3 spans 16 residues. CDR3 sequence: CASSEAQRGNTGELFF. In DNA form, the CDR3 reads TGTGCCAGCAGTGAAGCGCAAAGGGGCAACACCGGGGAGCTGTTTTTT.